This T cell receptor (beta chain) was observed in a study of T cells in Graves' hyperthyroidism and ophthalmopathy. This clonotype has at least ten counts. Its matching antigen is unknown. Study findings and constraints: The model's output predicted ophthalmopathy at a median of roughly 6.9 months prior to onset.

RNA transcripts served as the template for amplifying TCR beta CDR3 regions. The HTBI primer set was used in a first-round RT-PCR of the TCR CDR3. MiXCR, run by TCRdb on the multiplex PCR reads, gives a single entry per CDR3 protein. Altogether 200,000 to 250,000 distinct CDR3 sequences are present, around 17% being singletons, with the ten largest covering about 45%. Diagnoses used clinical symptoms, serum thyroxine and TRAb, thyroid ultrasound and orbital computed tomography. From germline, CDR1 is SQVTM and CDR2 ANQGSEA. The CDR3 consists of 13 residues. V was cut by 1 base and J by 0 bases, with 7 bases left in between.

The J gene is TRBJ2-7, the V gene TRBV29-1; D is unclear. The source is a man between 35 and 55 years old with Graves' hyperthyroidism. The sequenced material came from blood. The chain's CDR3 is CSVEVPVSYEQYF. CDR3 sequence (DNA): TGCAGCGTTGAAGTCCCGGTCTCCTACGAGCAGTACTTC.